The T cell receptor (beta chain) under discussion was sequenced for a study of blood T cell repertoires in COVID-19. Study context: Collection of acute and convalescent COVID-19 samples took place in the United States, Italy and Spain.

Trimming at V came to 4 bases and at J to 9 bases, leaving 6 bases not matched to a gene. Germline V lookup: CDR1 SGHAT, CDR2 FQNNGV. This CDR3 region has 15 residues. Using immunoSEQ multiplex PCR, the repertoire was profiled, and TCRdb retains in-frame clones only, with some absent. The sample lists about 400,000 clones; more than 75% were seen once. The material sequenced was peripheral blood. The chain combines TRBV11-2 with TRBJ2-1, with TRBD2 matching over 13 bases. This TCR came from a human donor in a cohort sampled during active COVID-19. The DNA for the CDR3 is TGTGCCAGCAGCTCCCCCACTAGCGGGAGGGGTGAGCAGTTCTTC. Protein: CASSSPTSGRGEQFF.